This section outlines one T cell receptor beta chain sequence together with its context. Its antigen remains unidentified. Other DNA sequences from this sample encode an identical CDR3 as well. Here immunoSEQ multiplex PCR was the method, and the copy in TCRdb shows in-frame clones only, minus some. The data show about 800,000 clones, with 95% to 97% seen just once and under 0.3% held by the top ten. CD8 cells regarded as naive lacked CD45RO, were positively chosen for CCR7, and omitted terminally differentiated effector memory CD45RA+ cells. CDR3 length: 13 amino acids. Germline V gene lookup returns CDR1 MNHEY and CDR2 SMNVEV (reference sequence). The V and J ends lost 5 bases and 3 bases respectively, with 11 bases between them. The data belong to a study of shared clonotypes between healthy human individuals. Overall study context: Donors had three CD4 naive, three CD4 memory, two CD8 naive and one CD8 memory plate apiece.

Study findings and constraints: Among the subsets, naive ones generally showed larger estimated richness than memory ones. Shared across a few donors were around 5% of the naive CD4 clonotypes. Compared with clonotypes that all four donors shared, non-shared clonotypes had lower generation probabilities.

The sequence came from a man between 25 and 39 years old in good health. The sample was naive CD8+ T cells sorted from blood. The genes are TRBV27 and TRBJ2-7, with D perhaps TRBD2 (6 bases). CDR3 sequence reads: CASSLSGDYEQYF. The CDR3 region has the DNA TGTGCCAGCAGTCTTAGCGGCGACTACGAGCAGTACTTC.